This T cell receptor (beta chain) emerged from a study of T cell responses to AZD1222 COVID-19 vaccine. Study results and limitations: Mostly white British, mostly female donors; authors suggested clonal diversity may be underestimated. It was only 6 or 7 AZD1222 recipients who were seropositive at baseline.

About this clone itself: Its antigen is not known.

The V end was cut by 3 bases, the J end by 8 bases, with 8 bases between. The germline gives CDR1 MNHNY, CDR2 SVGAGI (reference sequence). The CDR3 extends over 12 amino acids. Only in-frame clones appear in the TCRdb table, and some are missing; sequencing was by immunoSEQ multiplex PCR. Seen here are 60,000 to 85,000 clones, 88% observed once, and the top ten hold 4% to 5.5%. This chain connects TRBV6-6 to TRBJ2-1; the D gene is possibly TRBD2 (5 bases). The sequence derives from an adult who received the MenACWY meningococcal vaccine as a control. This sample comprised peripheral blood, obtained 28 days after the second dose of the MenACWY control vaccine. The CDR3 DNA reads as TGTGCCAGCAGTTATAATAGCGATGAGCAGTTCTTC. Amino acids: CASSYNSDEQFF.